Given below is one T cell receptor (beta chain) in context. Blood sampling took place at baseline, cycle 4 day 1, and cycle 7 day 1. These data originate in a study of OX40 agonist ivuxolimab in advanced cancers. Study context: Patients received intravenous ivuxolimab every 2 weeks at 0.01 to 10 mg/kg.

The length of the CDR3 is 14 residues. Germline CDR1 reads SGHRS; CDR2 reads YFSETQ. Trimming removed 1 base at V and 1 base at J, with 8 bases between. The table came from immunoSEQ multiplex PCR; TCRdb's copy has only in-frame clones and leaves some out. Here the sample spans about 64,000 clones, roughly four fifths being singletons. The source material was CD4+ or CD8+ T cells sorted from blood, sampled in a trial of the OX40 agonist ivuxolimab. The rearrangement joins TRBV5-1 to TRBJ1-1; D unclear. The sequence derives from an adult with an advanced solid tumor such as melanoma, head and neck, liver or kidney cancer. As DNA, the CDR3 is TGCGCCAGCAGCTTGACGTTTGGGAACACTGAAGCTTTCTTT. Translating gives CASSLTFGNTEAFF.